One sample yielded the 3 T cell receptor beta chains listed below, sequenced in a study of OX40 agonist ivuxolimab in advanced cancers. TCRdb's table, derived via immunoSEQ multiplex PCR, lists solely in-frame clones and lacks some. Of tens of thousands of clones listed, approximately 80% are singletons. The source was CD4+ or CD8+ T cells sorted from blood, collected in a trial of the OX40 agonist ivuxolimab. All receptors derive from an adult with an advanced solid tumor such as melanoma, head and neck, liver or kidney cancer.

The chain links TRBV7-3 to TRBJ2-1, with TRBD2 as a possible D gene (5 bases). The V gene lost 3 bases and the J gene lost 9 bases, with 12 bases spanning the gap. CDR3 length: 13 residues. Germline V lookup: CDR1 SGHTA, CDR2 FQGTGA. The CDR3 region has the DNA TGTGCCAGCAGCTTGTCCCCTCGGGGTGAGCAGTTCTTC. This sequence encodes CASSLSPRGEQFF.

The CDR3 region is CASSLQLPEQYF. As DNA, the CDR3 is TGTGCCAGCAGTTTACAGTTACCCGAGCAGTACTTC. The J gene is TRBJ2-7, the V gene TRBV28; the D is unclear. Between the trimmed V and J ends, which lost 2 bases and 6 bases, there was a span of 8 bases. Germline V gives CDR1 MDHEN, CDR2 SYDVKM. This CDR3 is 12 amino acids long.

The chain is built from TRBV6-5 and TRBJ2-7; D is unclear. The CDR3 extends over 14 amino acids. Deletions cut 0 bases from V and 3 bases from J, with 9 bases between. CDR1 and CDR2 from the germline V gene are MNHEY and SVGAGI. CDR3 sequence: CASSYSHGYYEQYF. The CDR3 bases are TGTGCCAGCAGTTACTCGCACGGATACTACGAGCAGTACTTC.